A single T cell receptor beta chain is shown here with its context. Germline loops: CDR1 MNHEY, CDR2 SMNVEV (reference sequence). V dropped 6 bases and J dropped 2; count of bases not matched to a gene: 9. This CDR3 comprises 17 residues. The data originate from a study of blood T cell repertoires in COVID-19. Whole-study context: Acute and convalescent COVID-19 specimens originated in the United States, Italy and Spain. PBMCs, B-cell-depleted T cells, or T cells were the source of the cDNA or gDNA that made up the material.

In the study's own analysis: Cell counts per sample came from amplifying reference gene primers. Only in-frame clones appear in the TCRdb table, and some are missing; sequencing was by immunoSEQ multiplex PCR. V and J calls and clone size are given by that table; D and trimming were obtained from the DNA. Here the sample spans 250,000 or so clones, about four fifths being singletons. This clonotype was obtained from a man aged 55 to 70 who had recovered from COVID-19. The V call is TRBV27, the J call TRBJ2-6, with 8 nucleotides matching TRBD1. Sequenced sample: PBMCs or T cells enriched from blood (not recorded which). The CDR3, as DNA: TGTGCCAGCAGGCCCTCGACAGGGGCTCCTGGGGCCAACGTCCTGACTTTC. Amino acids: CASRPSTGAPGANVLTF.